The 16 T cell receptor beta chains in this list originate from one sample, sequenced in a study of blood T cell repertoires in COVID-19. Clones were read by immunoSEQ multiplex PCR, and TCRdb kept only the in-frame ones, dropping some. This sample has roughly 100,000 clones; roughly nine tenths occur once, and the top ten carry 15% to 20%. Sequences were obtained from peripheral blood. These receptors all stem from a man aged 50 to 59 with acute or convalescent COVID-19.

This chain links TRBV27 with TRBJ2-3; 7 nucleotides line up with TRBD1. Trimming took 7 bases from V and 2 from J; bases not matched to a gene: 9. The CDR3 totals 15 residues. Germline loops: CDR1 MNHEY, CDR2 SMNVEV (reference sequence). The CDR3 protein is CASTNRRGITDTQYF. In nucleotides, the CDR3 is TGTGCCAGCACCAATCGCAGGGGGATCACAGATACGCAGTATTTT.

This chain connects TRBV9 to TRBJ1-1; D not resolved. With 4 bases removed from V and 1 base from J, the gap between germline ends came to 14 bases. Germline loops: CDR1 SGDLS, CDR2 YYNGEE. The CDR3 has 15 residues. This CDR3 is CASSRDEGANTEAFF. The DNA of the CDR3 is TGTGCCAGCAGCAGAGATGAGGGCGCGAACACTGAAGCTTTCTTT.

The chain is built from TRBV19 and TRBJ1-5; possibly TRBD1 for D (5 bases). The CDR3 has 14 amino acids. V was cut by 8 bases and J by 3 bases, with 14 bases left in between. The germline CDR1 and CDR2 sequences are LNHDA and SQIVND (reference sequence). The CDR3 DNA reads TGTGCCAGTTCTCCCTGGGGGGACAATCAGCCCCAGCATTTT. It encodes CASSPWGDNQPQHF.

CDR3 protein: CASSGGTGLYTEAFF. The CDR3, as DNA: TGTGCCAGTTCCGGCGGGACAGGGCTCTACACTGAAGCTTTCTTT. This sequence joins TRBV19 and TRBJ1-1, with TRBD1 matching 9 bases. The germline gives CDR1 LNHDA, CDR2 SQIVND (reference sequence). This CDR3 spans 15 amino acids. The J segment lost 3 bases and the V segment lost 8 bases, leaving 10 bases of the junction unmatched. The variable domain in full, completed from reference TRBV19 and TRBJ1-1, reads DGGITQSPKYLFRKEGQNVTLSCEQNLNHDAMYWYRQDPGQGLRLIYYSQIVNDFQKGDIAEGYSVSREKKESFPLTVTSAQKNPTAFYLCASSGGTGLYTEAFFGQGTRLTVV.

The chain has TRBV5-1 and TRBJ1-1; 7 nucleotides align to TRBD1. Germline V gene data show CDR1 as SGHRS and CDR2 as YFSETQ. V was pared by 3 bases and J by 7 bases, with 6 bases of the junction left unmatched. The CDR3 has 13 amino acids. The CDR3 coding sequence is TGCGCCAGCAGCTCGGGACAGCCGAATGAAGCTTTCTTT. This codes for CASSSGQPNEAFF.

This chain connects TRBV2 to TRBJ1-3; unclear D gene. The CDR3 sequence is 16 residues long. Trimming stripped 5 bases from V and 5 bases from J, with 19 bases between. Germline V lookup: CDR1 SNHLY, CDR2 FYNNEI. CDR3 amino acids: CASSLNTPRSRNTIYF. The CDR3 DNA follows: TGTGCCAGCAGTCTTAATACTCCCCGGTCCCGAAACACCATATATTTT.

The V gene is TRBV4-1, the J gene TRBJ1-6; possible D gene TRBD1, 5 bases. The V and J ends lost 3 bases and 4 bases respectively, with 10 bases between them. CDR1 is MGHRA and CDR2 is YSYEKL in the germline V gene. The CDR3 sequence is 15 residues long. For the CDR3, the DNA is TGCGCCAGCAGCCAGCTAGACAGATATAATTCACCCCTCCACTTT. It codes for CASSQLDRYNSPLHF.

This rearrangement joins TRBV12-5 to TRBJ2-1, with D possibly TRBD1 on 5 matching bases. CDR1 and CDR2 (germline): LGHNT, FRNRAP. The CDR3 length is 15 residues. With 5 bases removed from V and 0 bases from J, the gap between germline ends came to 11 bases. CDR3 DNA sequence: TGTGCTAGTGGTCCCGACAGCTTCTCCTACAATGAGCAGTTCTTC. Encoded protein: CASGPDSFSYNEQFF.

The chain links TRBV2 to TRBJ1-2; a possible D gene is TRBD1 (6 bases). Germline V lookup: CDR1 SNHLY, CDR2 FYNNEI. V was shortened by 7 bases and J by 7 bases, with 13 bases between the two germline ends. The CDR3 is 12 amino acids. The CDR3 here is CASTWDTGGYTF. As DNA, the CDR3 is TGTGCCAGCACCTGGGACACAGGTGGCTACACCTTC.

The chain uses TRBV5-4 and TRBJ2-3; 9 positions agree with TRBD2. Germline assignment: CDR1 SGHNT and CDR2 YYREEE (reference sequence). The V gene end was trimmed by 7 bases and the J gene end by 6 bases; junction bases not matched to a gene: 12. CDR3 length equals 15 residues. CDR3 residues: CASLNRAGGPDTQYF. The CDR3 region has the DNA TGTGCCAGCCTAAACCGGGCGGGGGGGCCGGATACGCAGTATTTT.

The V and J genes are TRBV18 and TRBJ1-5, with 8 bases matching TRBD1. V was clipped by 3 bases and J by 3 bases; unmatched bases: 4. CDR3 length equals 15 residues. In germline, CDR1 is KGHSH, CDR2 LQKENI. The CDR3 region has the DNA TGTGCCAGCTCACCGGACAGGGTGATCAATCAGCCCCAGCATTTT. Encoded protein: CASSPDRVINQPQHF.

The J gene is TRBJ1-1, the V gene TRBV7-9, with 7 bases fitting TRBD1. Trimming took 3 bases from V and 5 from J; bases not matched to a gene: 9. CDR3 size: 15 residues. Germline V gene lookup returns CDR1 SEHNR and CDR2 FQNEAQ (reference sequence). CDR3 region: CASSLFEGAGTEAFF. Here the CDR3 DNA reads TGTGCCAGCAGCTTGTTTGAGGGGGCAGGAACTGAAGCTTTCTTT.

This clone was seen a single time. The chain carries TRBV24-1 and TRBJ2-3; TRBD2 might be the D (5 bases). Germline CDR1 and CDR2: KGHDR and SFDVKD. The V and J ends lost 0 bases and 4 bases respectively, with 10 bases between them. The CDR3 loop spans 15 amino acids. CDR3 bases: TGTGCCACCAGTGATTTGCAGGTCGGGGCAGATACGCAGTATTTT. This gives the protein CATSDLQVGADTQYF.

The V and J genes are TRBV7-9 and TRBJ2-3, with TRBD2 identical over 9 bases. Germline values: CDR1 SEHNR, CDR2 FQNEAQ (reference sequence). V shed 3 bases and J 1 base; nucleotides not matched to a gene: 2. The CDR3 length is 15 residues. The CDR3 spells CASSLPSGGTDTQYF. The CDR3, as DNA: TGTGCCAGCAGCTTGCCTAGCGGGGGCACAGATACGCAGTATTTT.

The rearrangement uses TRBV7-2 and TRBJ1-6; 7 bases agree with TRBD1. The junction had 15 bases not matched to a gene; V was cut back by 5 bases and J by 14 bases. CDR3 length: 15 residues. Germline V gene lookup returns CDR1 SGHTA and CDR2 FQGNSA. CDR3 coding DNA: TGTGCCAGCAGCGGACGACAGGGAACCTTGGTGTCCCTCCACTTT. Protein product: CASSGRQGTLVSLHF. Variable domain in full (rest from reference TRBV7-2 and TRBJ1-6): GAGVSQSPSNKVTEKGKDVELRCDPISGHTALYWYRQSLGQGLEFLIYFQGNSAPDKSGLPSDRFSAERTGGSVSTLTIQRTQQEDSAVYLCASSGRQGTLVSLHFGNGTRLTVT.

The chain has TRBV28 and TRBJ1-2, with TRBD1 as a possible D gene (6 bases). V was shortened by 6 bases and J by 2 bases, with 10 bases between the two germline ends. The CDR3 is 13 residues long. Germline CDR1 and CDR2: MDHEN and SYDVKM. This chain's CDR3 is CASSPTGNYGYTF. For the CDR3, the DNA is TGTGCCAGCAGCCCTACAGGGAACTATGGCTACACCTTC.